This T cell receptor (beta chain) was found in a study of PD-1 blockade in mismatch repair-deficient tumors. At the level of the study: All were previously treated, progressing patients with 12 mismatch repair-deficient cancer types. Whole-study results and caveats: Tumor-resident clones, often absent from pretreatment blood, expanded after pembrolizumab and then contracted.

On this clone itself: Antigen unknown.

PCR or immunohistochemistry showed mismatch repair deficiency in every enrolled patient. The TCR-sequenced patients were a few responders to pembrolizumab. CDR1 and CDR2 (germline): SGHTA, FQGNSA. This CDR3 has 14 amino acids. Trimming at V came to 7 bases and at J to 4 bases, leaving 8 bases not matched to a gene. TCRdb's copy holds only in-frame clones and misses some; the assay was immunoSEQ multiplex PCR. Seen here are around 68,000 clones, approximately 82% observed once, and the top ten hold 4.5% to 7%. The source material was peripheral blood, sampled 2 weeks after starting pembrolizumab. This TCR derives from an adult with mismatch repair-deficient cancer. The chain links TRBV7-2 to TRBJ2-5; 8 positions agree with TRBD1. The CDR3, as DNA: TGTGCCAGCAACCGGGCAGGGGGCGCAGAGACCCAGTACTTC. It translates to CASNRAGGAETQYF.